These 30 T cell receptor beta chains share one sample of origin, sequenced in a study of cytomegalovirus exposure and HLA in healthy donors. The PCR employed 60 Vbeta primers together with 13 Jbeta primers. TCRdb's table, derived via immunoSEQ multiplex PCR, lists solely in-frame clones and lacks some. The repertoire holds about 140,000 clones, with approximately 73% as singletons. The specimen sequenced was PBMCs. The receptors come from a human donor in good health.

The V call is TRBV6-4, the J call TRBJ2-3; 14 nucleotides match TRBD2. Germline V CDR1 and CDR2: MRHNA, SNTAGT. This CDR3 comprises 16 residues. V was pared by 2 bases and J by 5 bases, with 3 bases of the junction left unmatched. Here the CDR3 reads CASSDGTSGGGDTQYF. The DNA of the CDR3 is TGTGCCAGCAGTGACGGGACTAGCGGGGGAGGAGATACGCAGTATTTT.

V usage is TRBV7-3 and J usage is TRBJ2-3; D unclear. The CDR3 spans 14 residues. V was cut by 0 bases and J by 0 bases, with 4 bases left in between. Looked up from germline, CDR1 is SGHTA and CDR2 is FQGTGA. The CDR3 sequence: CASSLTGSTDTQYF. In DNA, the CDR3 is TGTGCCAGCAGCTTAACTGGCAGCACAGATACGCAGTATTTT.

The chain combines TRBV6-1 with TRBJ2-1, with 11 bases lining up with TRBD2. The CDR3 runs 14 residues. V was pared by 7 bases and J by 9 bases, with 8 bases of the junction left unmatched. The V gene's germline CDR1 is MNHNS and CDR2 SASEGT. The CDR3 protein is CASTRLAGMGEQFF. The DNA for the CDR3 is TGTGCCAGCACGCGACTAGCGGGAATGGGTGAGCAGTTCTTC.

The chain employs TRBV19 and TRBJ1-1, with 9 bases lining up with TRBD1. Germline-derived CDR1 and CDR2 are LNHDA and SQIVND (reference sequence). This CDR3 comprises 14 residues. After removal of 4 bases from V and 4 bases from J, the junction contained 4 bases not matched to a gene. CDR3 nucleotides: TGTGCCAGTAGTAGGGACAGGGTGAGCACTGAAGCTTTCTTT. It yields the protein CASSRDRVSTEAFF.

V gene TRBV5-4 combines with J gene TRBJ2-5, with no clear D. The J call may be wrong; the DNA end is better matched by TRBJ2-7. The CDR3 totals 13 residues. CDR1 is SGHNT, CDR2 YYREEE, per germline (reference sequence). CDR3 DNA sequence: TGTGCCAGCAGCTTGGCAGGTTCCTACGAGCAGTACTTC. Protein sequence: CASSLAGSYEQYF.

The chain employs TRBV5-1 and TRBJ1-1; TRBD1 agrees at 9 bases. Looked up from germline, CDR1 is SGHRS and CDR2 is YFSETQ. Germline trimming cut 0 bases from V and 7 bases from J; bases unmatched to any gene: 10. This CDR3 has 16 amino acids. The DNA of the CDR3 is TGCGCCAGCAGCTTGGGGAAAACAGGGGGCGAGGGTGAAGCTTTCTTT. Translating gives CASSLGKTGGEGEAFF.

The chain combines TRBV27 with TRBJ2-3; a possible D gene is TRBD1 (6 bases). Trimming stripped 5 bases from V and 1 base from J, with 19 bases between. This CDR3 region has 17 residues. The germline V gene encodes CDR1 MNHEY and CDR2 SMNVEV (reference sequence). CDR3: CASSIAGTEGGTDTQYF. DNA of the CDR3: TGTGCCAGCAGTATCGCCGGGACCGAGGGGGGCACAGATACGCAGTATTTT.

This clone was seen only once. This chain connects TRBV19 to TRBJ1-3; 9 bases align to TRBD1. The CDR3 covers 14 residues. From germline, CDR1 is LNHDA and CDR2 SQIVND (reference sequence). V trimming: 7 bases; J trimming: 4 bases; junction bases outside the gene matches: 5. The DNA for the CDR3 is TGTGCCAGTATGGGGGACAGGGCCGGAAACACCATATATTTT. This translates into CASMGDRAGNTIYF.

The chain has TRBV7-3 and TRBJ2-1; 7 bases match TRBD1. V shed 5 bases, J shed 8 bases, and the junction held 15 bases outside the gene matches. The CDR3 sequence is 16 residues long. CDR1 SGHTA and CDR2 FQGTGA come from the germline V gene. CDR3 loop: CASSQQGQRGLDEQFF. Here the CDR3 DNA reads TGTGCCAGCAGCCAACAGGGACAGAGGGGTTTGGATGAGCAGTTCTTC.

The chain recombines TRBV7-8 with TRBJ2-5; D ambiguous. The germline V gene encodes CDR1 SGHVS and CDR2 FQNEAQ. With 4 bases removed from V and 7 bases from J, the gap between germline ends came to 19 bases. CDR3 length equals 15 residues. CDR3 sequence reads: CASSSSTRIGGTQYF. The DNA of the CDR3 is TGTGCCAGCAGCTCCTCAACCCGCATCGGTGGGACCCAGTACTTC.

DNA for the CDR3: TGTGCCAGCTCAGACGTTACAGGGGGCGGATTAACTAACTATGGCTACACCTTC. This sequence encodes CASSDVTGGGLTNYGYTF. V is TRBV18 and J is TRBJ1-2; 9 nucleotides line up with TRBD1. Germline assignment: CDR1 KGHSH and CDR2 LQKENI. Trimming at V came to 5 bases and at J to 0 bases, leaving 13 bases not matched to a gene. The CDR3 totals 18 residues.

A few counts support this clone. This rearrangement joins TRBV6-5 to TRBJ1-1; a possible D gene is TRBD1 (6 bases). The CDR3 spans 15 residues. Between the trimmed V and J ends, which lost 2 bases and 1 base, there was a span of 11 bases. Germline V CDR1 and CDR2: MNHEY, SVGAGI. The CDR3 nucleotides read TGTGCCAGCAGTTACGGAGACAGGAAGAACACTGAAGCTTTCTTT. Translating it yields CASSYGDRKNTEAFF.

The chain combines TRBV4-1 with TRBJ2-3; 10 bases fit TRBD2. CDR3 length: 17 residues. Germline V lookup: CDR1 MGHRA, CDR2 YSYEKL. After removal of 0 bases from V and 5 bases from J, the junction contained 8 bases not matched to a gene. The CDR3 DNA sequence: TGCGCCAGCAGCCAAGATTGGAGCGGGGGGGCCTTAGATACGCAGTATTTT. Amino acid sequence: CASSQDWSGGALDTQYF.

The J gene is TRBJ1-2, the V gene TRBV29-1; a possible D gene is TRBD1 (5 bases). The V gene's germline CDR1 is SQVTM and CDR2 ANQGSEA. The CDR3 runs 16 residues. V shed 6 bases and J shed 3 bases, with 23 bases lying between them. CDR3 region: CSVGPPVDEPYYGYTF. The DNA of the CDR3 is TGCAGCGTGGGGCCCCCGGTGGATGAGCCCTACTATGGCTACACCTTC.

The chain joins TRBV12-5 to TRBJ2-1; 10 positions agree with TRBD2. Per the germline V gene, CDR1 is LGHNT and CDR2 is FRNRAP. The trim removed 7 bases at V and 6 bases at J, leaving 3 bases unmatched. CDR3 length: 13 residues. The CDR3 loop is CASASGSGNEQFF. As DNA, the CDR3 is TGTGCTAGTGCTAGCGGGAGTGGCAATGAGCAGTTCTTC.

V gene TRBV27 combines with J gene TRBJ2-3, with 13 bases lining up with TRBD2. V trimming: 3 bases; J trimming: 4 bases; junction bases outside the gene matches: 7. CDR3 length: 17 residues. Looked up from germline, CDR1 is MNHEY and CDR2 is SMNVEV (reference sequence). CDR3 protein: CASSFGTSGIGADTQYF. The CDR3 bases are TGTGCCAGCAGTTTTGGGACTAGCGGGATCGGGGCAGATACGCAGTATTTT.

This clone was seen only a few times. This chain links TRBV2 with TRBJ2-7; 8 bases map to TRBD2. V trimming: 3 bases; J trimming: 0 bases; junction bases outside the gene matches: 4. The length of the CDR3 is 15 residues. Per the germline V gene, CDR1 is SNHLY and CDR2 is FYNNEI. The CDR3 nucleotides are TGTGCCAGCAGTGAGGCGGGGGGCCTCTCCTACGAGCAGTACTTC. This codes for CASSEAGGLSYEQYF.

This chain links TRBV19 with TRBJ2-1; 11 bases agree with TRBD1. With V trimmed by 0 bases and J by 3 bases, 4 bases remained unmatched. Germline lookup yields CDR1 LNHDA and CDR2 SQIVND (reference sequence). There are 17 residues in the CDR3. CDR3 sequence: CASSIDPGTGGYNEQFF. DNA of the CDR3: TGTGCCAGTAGTATAGATCCCGGGACAGGGGGCTACAATGAGCAGTTCTTC.

This chain uses TRBV6-1 with TRBJ2-7; 9 nucleotides agree with TRBD2. CDR1 is MNHNS and CDR2 is SASEGT in the germline V gene. The V gene end was trimmed by 5 bases and the J gene end by 4 bases; junction bases not matched to a gene: 9. This CDR3 is 15 amino acids long. CDR3 nucleotides: TGTGCCAGCAGTTCCGCGGGGGGGGCAACTTACGAGCAGTACTTC. This translates into CASSSAGGATYEQYF.

This chain joins TRBV5-6 and TRBJ2-3, with D perhaps matching TRBD2 (6 bases). Germline assignment: CDR1 SGHDT and CDR2 YYEEEE. Trimming removed 0 bases at V and 0 bases at J, with 20 bases between. The CDR3 spans 19 residues. The CDR3 loop reads CASSLDSRWGLSSTDTQYF. The DNA for the CDR3 is TGTGCCAGCAGCTTGGATTCTAGGTGGGGACTTTCTAGCACAGATACGCAGTATTTT.

A few counts support this clone. The CDR3: CASSQLIAGEQFF. CDR3 DNA: TGTGCCAGCAGCCAGCTAATAGCGGGGGAGCAGTTCTTC. The chain recombines TRBV2 with TRBJ2-1, with TRBD2 identical over 8 bases. The V segment lost 6 bases and the J segment 10 bases; nucleotides outside the gene matches: 8. CDR3 length: 13 residues. The V gene's germline CDR1 is SNHLY and CDR2 FYNNEI.

Written as DNA, the CDR3 is TGTGCCAGCACCCGGGGAGGTGGGATGGGCTACACCTTC. Protein product: CASTRGGGMGYTF. This chain connects TRBV6-5 to TRBJ1-2; D unclear. Trimming stripped 7 bases from V and 8 bases from J, with 17 bases between. From germline, CDR1 is MNHEY and CDR2 SVGAGI. This CDR3 spans 13 amino acids.

The chain employs TRBV27 and TRBJ1-2, with 10 positions matching TRBD1. V dropped 5 bases and J dropped 4; count of bases not matched to a gene: 10. Germline loops: CDR1 MNHEY, CDR2 SMNVEV (reference sequence). This CDR3 has 16 residues. This CDR3 is CASSLTLTGGGYGYTF. DNA for the CDR3: TGTGCCAGCAGTCTTACCTTGACAGGGGGCGGCTATGGCTACACCTTC.

The CDR3 region is CASSSRRASGRAQQFF. In DNA form, the CDR3 reads TGTGCCAGCAGTTCCCGCCGAGCTAGCGGGAGGGCCCAGCAGTTCTTC. The chain uses TRBV27 and TRBJ2-1; 12 nucleotides agree with TRBD2. This CDR3 has 16 amino acids. CDR1 is MNHEY, CDR2 SMNVEV, per germline (reference sequence). V trimming: 4 bases; J trimming: 11 bases; junction bases outside the gene matches: 12.

The chain carries TRBV7-9 and TRBJ2-7; D perhaps matches TRBD2 (5 bases). CDR1 is SEHNR, CDR2 FQNEAQ, per germline (reference sequence). The length of the CDR3 is 14 residues. Trimming removed 5 bases at V and 1 base at J, with 12 bases between. Here the CDR3 reads CASSPPTGSYEQYF. The CDR3 nucleotides are TGTGCCAGCAGCCCACCGACGGGATCCTACGAGCAGTACTTC. Filled out from reference TRBV7-9 and TRBJ2-7, the complete variable domain reads DTGVSQNPRHKITKRGQNVTFRCDPISEHNRLYWYRQTLGQGPEFLTYFQNEAQLEKSRLLSDRFSAERPKGSFSTLEIQRTEQGDSAMYLCASSPPTGSYEQYFGPGTRLTVT.

The chain has TRBV5-4 and TRBJ1-1; tentatively, D is TRBD1 (5 bases). V was clipped by 0 bases and J by 4 bases, with 13 bases between them. Germline-derived CDR1 and CDR2 are SGHNT and YYREEE (reference sequence). There are 15 residues in the CDR3. The CDR3: CASSLEAVGGTEAFF. CDR3 nucleotides: TGTGCCAGCAGCTTGGAAGCTGTCGGGGGCACTGAAGCTTTCTTT.

V and J are TRBV2 and TRBJ2-3, with 9 nucleotides matching TRBD2. V lost 0 bases to trimming and J lost 2 bases; unmatched junction nucleotides: 9. CDR1 and CDR2 from the germline V gene are SNHLY and FYNNEI. The CDR3 sequence is 18 residues long. The CDR3 sequence is CASSEAGLAGPITDTQYF. Here the CDR3 DNA reads TGTGCCAGCAGTGAAGCGGGGCTAGCGGGACCGATCACAGATACGCAGTATTTT.

The gene calls are TRBV10-3 and TRBJ2-1; 8 bases map to TRBD1. V gave up 7 bases and J gave up 7 bases; unmatched junction bases: 9. Germline V gene data show CDR1 as ENHRY and CDR2 as SYGVKD. CDR3 length: 14 residues. This chain's CDR3 is CAIKDRARSNEQFF. As DNA, the CDR3 is TGTGCCATCAAGGACAGGGCAAGGTCGAATGAGCAGTTCTTC.

The V call is TRBV6-1, the J call TRBJ2-7; perhaps TRBD2 as D (6 bases). Between the trimmed V and J ends, which lost 6 bases and 5 bases, there was a span of 17 bases. The CDR3 runs 14 residues. The germline V gene encodes CDR1 MNHNS and CDR2 SASEGT. The CDR3 nucleotides read TGTGCCAGCAGAGGACACCTCGGAGGGAACGAGCAGTACTTC. Translating it yields CASRGHLGGNEQYF.

The V call is TRBV9, the J call TRBJ1-2; D possibly corresponds to TRBD1 (5 bases). CDR1 and CDR2 (germline): SGDLS, YYNGEE. V lost 2 bases to trimming and J lost 8 bases, with 16 bases between them. CDR3 size: 14 residues. CDR3 sequence reads: CASSVSGTGRGYTF. In nucleotides, the CDR3 is TGTGCCAGCAGCGTCTCCGGGACCGGGAGGGGCTACACCTTC.